Listed below are T cell receptor beta chains from one sample, sequenced in a study of CD8+CD57+ T cells in acquired aplastic anemia. Each CDR3 protein is one row after TCRdb ran MiXCR on the reads. There are roughly 80,000 distinct CDR3 sequences in the sample; less than 60% occur only once, and 66% lies in the top ten. Material for sequencing was sorted CD4+, CD8+, or CD8+CD57+ T cells (not recorded which) from PBMCs. The receptors derive from a human donor in good health, serving as a control. Both conserved end residues are part of each CDR3. Each record gives: clone size, J gene, D gene, V gene, CDR3 protein, CDR3 DNA. D genes are given only for firm matches. Part of the rows lack a size; the others show once, few, many or a class for expanded clones.

>few|TRBJ2-3|TRBD1|TRBV6-1
CASRDDQGVVTQYF
TGTGCCAGCAGAGACGACCAGGGGGTGGTTACGCAGTATTTT
>-|TRBJ1-1|-|TRBV9
CASSLGGTVGTEAFF
TGTGCCAGCAGCTTAGGGGGGACGGTAGGGACTGAAGCTTTCTTT
>-|TRBJ2-3|TRBD1|TRBV10-1
CASRPGTGWEDTQYF
TGCGCCAGCAGGCCCGGGACAGGGTGGGAAGATACGCAGTATTTT
>many|TRBJ2-1|-|TRBV29-1
CSVNILIEAYNEQFF
TGCAGCGTTAATATCCTCATAGAGGCCTACAATGAGCAGTTCTTC
>many|TRBJ1-1|TRBD1|TRBV9
CASSEGGGTEAFF
TGTGCCAGCAGCGAAGGGGGCGGCACTGAAGCTTTCTTT
>-|TRBJ2-7|-|TRBV29-1
CSVEDQVLEQYF
TGCAGCGTTGAAGATCAGGTTCTCGAGCAGTACTTC
>few|TRBJ2-1|TRBD1|TRBV2
CASREDRPSYNEQFF
TGTGCCAGCAGGGAGGACAGGCCGTCCTACAATGAGCAGTTCTTC
>-|TRBJ2-1|TRBD2|TRBV20-1
CSARGTSGHNEQFF
TGCAGTGCTAGAGGGACTAGCGGGCACAATGAGCAGTTCTTC
>-|TRBJ1-1|-|TRBV9
CASSVEDYPLVNTEAFF
TGTGCCAGCAGCGTAGAGGACTATCCCCTGGTGAACACTGAAGCTTTCTTT
>many|TRBJ2-2|-|TRBV20-1
CSARDGNRGSGELFF
TGCAGTGCTAGAGATGGTAACCGAGGATCCGGGGAGCTGTTTTTT
>-|TRBJ2-7|TRBD2|TRBV7-8
CASSLRSAGERSYEQYF
TGTGCCAGCAGCTTACGGTCAGCGGGGGAGAGGTCCTACGAGCAGTACTTC
>-|TRBJ1-5|-|TRBV29-1
CSVGAASNQPQHF
TGCAGCGTTGGGGCAGCGTCAAATCAGCCCCAGCATTTT
>few|TRBJ2-5|-|TRBV7-3
CASSLSGGALETQYF
TGTGCCAGCAGCTTAAGTGGGGGGGCCTTAGAGACCCAGTACTTC
>many|TRBJ2-7|TRBD1|TRBV20-1
CSASPDRGTYEQYF
TGCAGTGCTTCTCCCGACAGGGGTACCTACGAGCAGTACTTC
>once|TRBJ2-1|TRBD2|TRBV24-1
CATSDESGVNEQFF
TGTGCCACCAGTGACGAGAGCGGGGTCAATGAGCAGTTCTTC
>-|TRBJ1-5|-|TRBV12-3/TRBV12-4
CASSLGGGISILPQHF
TGTGCCAGCAGTTTAGGAGGGGGAATCTCTATTCTGCCCCAGCATTTT
>many|TRBJ2-1|TRBD1|TRBV24-1
CATAQGQGGDNEQFF
TGTGCCACCGCCCAAGGACAGGGAGGAGACAATGAGCAGTTCTTC
>-|TRBJ1-3|-|TRBV27
CASSTYTDSGNTIYF
TGTGCCAGCAGTACCTATACCGACTCTGGAAACACCATATATTTT
>few|TRBJ2-1|-|TRBV4-1
CASSQLDFSSYNEQFF
TGCGCCAGCAGCCAATTGGACTTCTCCTCCTACAATGAGCAGTTCTTC
>many|TRBJ2-7|TRBD2|TRBV7-6
CASSLAGTSEQYF
TGTGCCAGCAGCTTAGCTGGGACTAGCGAGCAGTACTTC
>-|TRBJ1-1|-|TRBV24-1
CATKRNPKTEVDTEAFF
TGTGCCACCAAACGAAACCCTAAGACAGAGGTCGACACTGAAGCTTTCTTT
>many|TRBJ2-5|-|TRBV10-2
CASSVENQETQYF
TGCGCCAGCAGTGTTGAGAACCAAGAGACCCAGTACTTC
>-|TRBJ2-1|-|TRBV24-1
CATSDFTGTHEQFF
TGTGCCACCAGTGATTTTACGGGAACACATGAGCAGTTCTTC
>many|TRBJ2-1|-|TRBV19
CASSILGSSYNEQFF
TGTGCCAGTAGTATTCTGGGGAGCTCCTACAATGAGCAGTTCTTC
>many|TRBJ1-5|TRBD1|TRBV20-1
CSAFTGGGQPQHF
TGCAGTGCTTTCACAGGGGGTGGACAGCCCCAGCATTTT
>-|TRBJ2-7|-|TRBV7-2
CASSATLGAYEQYF
TGTGCCAGCAGCGCCACCTTAGGGGCCTACGAGCAGTACTTC
>many|TRBJ1-1|-|TRBV5-1
CASSYGGYQTEAFF
TGCGCCAGCAGTTATGGAGGGTACCAGACTGAAGCTTTCTTT
>few|TRBJ2-3|-|TRBV10-2
CASSDLSGDTQYF
TGCGCCAGCAGTGATCTCTCCGGGGATACGCAGTATTTT
>-|TRBJ2-1|-|TRBV4-2
CASSPGSRVDEQFF
TGTGCCAGCAGCCCCGGGTCGCGGGTCGATGAGCAGTTCTTC
>many|TRBJ1-1|-|TRBV19
CASTNPGASQGPEAFF
TGTGCCAGTACCAATCCCGGGGCCAGCCAAGGCCCTGAAGCTTTCTTT
>-|TRBJ1-6|-|TRBV12-3/TRBV12-4
CASTGTSGNSPLHF
TGTGCCAGCACTGGGACCTCCGGTAATTCACCCCTCCACTTT
>many|TRBJ2-5|TRBD1|TRBV19
CASSEDRGQETQYF
TGTGCCAGTAGTGAGGACAGGGGCCAAGAGACCCAGTACTTC
>-|TRBJ1-1|TRBD1|TRBV11-1
CASSLAGTASTEAFF
TGTGCCAGCAGCTTAGCGGGGACAGCCTCCACTGAAGCTTTCTTT
>-|TRBJ2-1|TRBD2|TRBV10-3
CASSDLAGGHDEQFF
TGTGCCAGCAGTGATTTAGCGGGAGGGCACGATGAGCAGTTCTTC
>many|TRBJ1-2|TRBD1|TRBV12-3/TRBV12-4
CASSLQGLYGYTF
TGTGCCAGCAGTCTACAGGGGCTCTATGGCTACACCTTC
>many|TRBJ2-3|-|TRBV6-4
CASSDSRQASTDTQYF
TGTGCCAGCAGTGACTCGAGGCAGGCAAGCACAGATACGCAGTATTTT
>-|TRBJ2-1|TRBD2|TRBV11-1
CASSFSAGPSYNEQFF
TGTGCCAGCAGCTTCTCAGCGGGGCCCTCCTACAATGAGCAGTTCTTC
>once|TRBJ1-5|TRBD1|TRBV3-1
CASSVGQGPQHF
TGTGCCAGCAGCGTCGGACAGGGACCCCAGCATTTT
>-|TRBJ2-3|TRBD2|TRBV10-3
CAIMSGGNADTQYF
TGTGCCATCATGAGCGGGGGGAATGCAGATACGCAGTATTTT
>-|TRBJ2-7|TRBD1|TRBV29-1
CSVGTGGYEQYF
TGCAGCGTTGGGACAGGGGGCTACGAGCAGTACTTC
>few|TRBJ1-3|-|TRBV4-2
CASSQDRKYSSGNTIYF
TGTGCCAGCAGCCAAGATCGCAAATACTCTTCTGGAAACACCATATATTTT
>many|TRBJ1-4|-|TRBV7-9
CASTTAALNEKLFF
TGTGCCAGCACCACCGCGGCCCTTAATGAAAAACTGTTTTTT
>-|TRBJ2-3|-|TRBV25-1
CASSGPGAGDTQYF
TGTGCCAGCAGTGGTCCGGGAGCGGGTGATACGCAGTATTTT
>-|TRBJ1-2|TRBD1|TRBV10-2
CASSASDRPYGYTF
TGCGCCAGCAGTGCCTCGGACAGGCCCTATGGCTACACCTTC
>many|TRBJ2-1|TRBD2|TRBV7-9
CASSERGAGGNEQFF
TGTGCCAGCAGCGAGCGGGGAGCCGGAGGCAATGAGCAGTTCTTC
>-|TRBJ2-7|TRBD1|TRBV7-8
CASSPDRLRYEQYF
TGTGCCAGCAGCCCGGACAGGCTTCGCTACGAGCAGTACTTC
>-|TRBJ1-2|-|TRBV7-9
CASSLARVVGYTF
TGTGCCAGCAGCTTAGCCAGAGTTGTCGGCTACACCTTC
>-|TRBJ2-7|-|TRBV5-6
CASSLGDDYEQYF
TGTGCCAGCAGCTTGGGGGACGATTACGAGCAGTACTTC
>-|TRBJ2-1|TRBD1|TRBV25-1
CASSEGGTDYNEQFF
TGTGCCAGCAGTGAAGGTGGGACAGACTACAATGAGCAGTTCTTC
>many|TRBJ2-1|TRBD2|TRBV2
CASSVGLATYNEQFF
TGTGCCAGCAGTGTAGGACTAGCCACCTACAATGAGCAGTTCTTC
>-|TRBJ2-2|-|TRBV10-1
CAGTTGELFF
TGCGCCGGCACCACCGGAGAGCTGTTTTTT
>-|TRBJ1-2|-|TRBV27
CASSWGVGYGCTF
TGTGCCAGCAGTTGGGGGGTGGGCTATGGCTGCACCTTC
>-|TRBJ2-5|-|TRBV7-2
CASSLPGVQETQYF
TGTGCCAGCAGCTTACCAGGGGTTCAAGAGACCCAGTACTTC
>many|TRBJ2-1|TRBD2|TRBV20-1
CSARGLAGPYNEQFF
TGCAGTGCTAGGGGACTAGCGGGCCCATACAATGAGCAGTTCTTC